One T cell receptor (beta chain) is described in this entry. Sequencing used immunoSEQ multiplex PCR; TCRdb keeps in-frame clones, though not all of them. In the table there are 650,000 to 700,000 clones, less than 95% of which are singletons. These data belong to a study of shared clonotypes between healthy human individuals. The origin of this receptor is a young man in good health. Some clones in this sample may be carry-over from other donors' samples. The sample was memory CD8+ T cells from PBMCs. The subset here: CD45RO+ cells pooled with CCR7-negative TemRA cells.

The CDR3 DNA sequence: TGTGCCAGCAGTGGCATCTCCCCGGACACCTACTACAATGAGCAGTTCTTC. Amino acid sequence: CASSGISPDTYYNEQFF. V and J are TRBV25-1 and TRBJ2-1; possibly TRBD1 for D (5 bases). CDR1 MGHDK and CDR2 SYGVNS come from the germline V gene. V was shortened by 4 bases and J by 3 bases, with 19 bases between the two germline ends. This CDR3 is 17 amino acids long. Combining the CDR3 with reference TRBV25-1 and TRBJ2-1 gives the whole variable domain EADIYQTPRYLVIGTGKKITLECSQTMGHDKMYWYQQDPGMELHLIHYSYGVNSTEKGDLSSESTVSRIRTEHFPLTLESARPSHTSQYLCASSGISPDTYYNEQFFGPGTRLTVL.